The T cell receptor beta chain described here comes from a study of beta chain features in type 1 diabetes. Study background: Healthy donors resembled patients in age, gender and cell yields.

A word on this clone: Antigen: not known.

Sequenced material consisted of expressed TCRB transcripts (all of the isolated RNA was reverse transcribed). Stem cell-like memory T cell samples averaged roughly 970,000 reads. Sequenced by immunoSEQ multiplex PCR; TCRdb stores in-frame clones only, minus some. Of over 100,000 clones listed, about two fifths are singletons. Notes on the study in general: Researchers cautioned that cDNA sequencing could over-represent cells with high TCR expression.

One heparinised draw of blood, averaging roughly 0.12 L, came from each donor. This CDR3 is 16 amino acids long. CDR1 GTSNPN and CDR2 SVGIG come from the germline V gene (reference sequence). V was pared by 1 base and J by 0 bases, with 10 bases between. Material: stem cell memory CD4+ T cells from blood. The sequence was obtained from a young woman in good health. The V call is TRBV30, the J call TRBJ2-6, with a tentative D call TRBD2 (5 bases). The CDR3 loop is CAWSGTRDSGANVLTF. CDR3 DNA sequence: TGTGCCTGGAGTGGCACGAGGGACTCTGGGGCCAACGTCCTGACTTTC.